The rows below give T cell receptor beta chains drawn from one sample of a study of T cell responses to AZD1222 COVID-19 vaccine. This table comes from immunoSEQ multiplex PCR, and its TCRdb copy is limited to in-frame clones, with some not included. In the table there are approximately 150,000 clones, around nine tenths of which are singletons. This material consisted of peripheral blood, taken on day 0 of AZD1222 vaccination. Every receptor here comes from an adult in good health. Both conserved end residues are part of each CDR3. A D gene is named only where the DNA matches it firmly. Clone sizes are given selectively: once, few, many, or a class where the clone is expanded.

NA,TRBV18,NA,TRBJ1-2,TGTGCCAGCTCACCACTGCTAGCAAACTATGGCTACACCTTC,CASSPLLANYGYTF
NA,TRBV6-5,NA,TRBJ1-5,TGTGCCAGCAGTTACAGGGGCGATCAGCCCCAGCATTTT,CASSYRGDQPQHF
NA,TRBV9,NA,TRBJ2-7,TGTGCCAGCAGCGCGGCGGGAACTAATGCCTTCTACGAGCAGTACTTC,CASSAAGTNAFYEQYF
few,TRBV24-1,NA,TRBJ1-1,TGTGCCACCAGTTTCGGGGACACTGAAGCTTTCTTT,CATSFGDTEAFF
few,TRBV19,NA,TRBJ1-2,TGTGCCAGTAGTCCGCGTGACGGGGGTGGCTACACCTTC,CASSPRDGGGYTF
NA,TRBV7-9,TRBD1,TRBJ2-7,TGTGCCAGCAGCTACCCCGGGACAGGGAAAAACGAGCAGTACTTC,CASSYPGTGKNEQYF
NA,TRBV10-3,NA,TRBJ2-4,TGTGCCATCGGGACCGCCAAAAACATTCAGTACTTC,CAIGTAKNIQYF
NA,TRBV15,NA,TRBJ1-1,TGTGCCACCAGCAGAGATCAGGGTTGGAACACTGAAGCTTTCTTT,CATSRDQGWNTEAFF
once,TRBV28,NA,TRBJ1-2,TGTGCCAGCAGTCCCCGTCTCGGAGTCCCTAACTATGGCTACACCTTC,CASSPRLGVPNYGYTF
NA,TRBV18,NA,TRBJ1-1,TGTGCCAGCTCACCACAGGAAAACACTGAAGCTTTCTTT,CASSPQENTEAFF
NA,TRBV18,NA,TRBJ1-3,TGTGCCAGCTCACTTGGGGAACCCTGGACCTCTGGAAACACCATATATTTT,CASSLGEPWTSGNTIYF
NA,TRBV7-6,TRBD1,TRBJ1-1,TGTGCCAGCACCCCGGGACAGGGGGCGAGGACTGAAGCTTTCTTT,CASTPGQGARTEAFF
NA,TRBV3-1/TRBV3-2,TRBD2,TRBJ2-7,TGTGCCAGCAGCCAAGGACAGCGGGAGATTCTCTACGAGCAGTACTTC,CASSQGQREILYEQYF
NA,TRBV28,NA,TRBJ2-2,TGTGCCAGCAGTTTATTGTGGGTCGGGGAGCTGTTTTTT,CASSLLWVGELFF
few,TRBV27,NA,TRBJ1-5,TGTGCCAGCAGTTTGGCGGCGGGTAATCAGCCCCAGCATTTT,CASSLAAGNQPQHF
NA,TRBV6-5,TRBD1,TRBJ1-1,TGTGCCAGCACCGGACAGGGGAGAACTGAAGCTTTCTTT,CASTGQGRTEAFF
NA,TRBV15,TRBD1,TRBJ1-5,TGTGCCACCAGCAGAGACTTGACAGGGGTTGGGAATCAGCCCCAGCATTTT,CATSRDLTGVGNQPQHF
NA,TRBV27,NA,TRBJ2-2,TGTGCCAGCAGCAAATCTAGTCCCCGTTCGGGGCTGACCACCGGGGAGCTGTTTTTT,CASSKSSPRSGLTTGELFF
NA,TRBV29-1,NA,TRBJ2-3,TGCAGCGCTTCACGGGGGACAGATACGCAGTATTTT,CSASRGTDTQYF
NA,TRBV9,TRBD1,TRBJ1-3,TGTGCCAGCAGCTCTAGGGACAGGGCTCACACCATATATTTT,CASSSRDRAHTIYF
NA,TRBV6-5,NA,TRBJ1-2,TGTGCCAGCAAGCGGCAGGGGAGTTCGGACTATGGCTACACCTTC,CASKRQGSSDYGYTF
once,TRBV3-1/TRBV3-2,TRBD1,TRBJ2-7,TGTGCCAGCAGCCTCGGGACAGGGGGCATCGGCGAGCAGTACTTC,CASSLGTGGIGEQYF
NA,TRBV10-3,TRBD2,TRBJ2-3,TGTGCCTCTAGCGGCTTCACAGATACGCAGTATTTT,CASSGFTDTQYF
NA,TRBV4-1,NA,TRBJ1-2,TGCGCCAGCAGCCCCCGGACAGCCTCTAACTATGGCTACACCTTC,CASSPRTASNYGYTF
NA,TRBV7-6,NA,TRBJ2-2,TGTGCCAGCAGTCGTTTAGGGGGGCACACCGGGGAGCTGTTTTTT,CASSRLGGHTGELFF
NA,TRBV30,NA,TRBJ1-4,TGTGCCTGGAGTGCGCGTCCTCGGATGGACGAAAAACTGTTTTTT,CAWSARPRMDEKLFF
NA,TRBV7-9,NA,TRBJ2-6,TGTGCCAGCAGCCATTTTGGGGGATACTCTGGGGCCAACGTCCTGACTTTC,CASSHFGGYSGANVLTF
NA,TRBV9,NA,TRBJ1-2,TGTTTACGGCAGGATCCTATTAACTATGGCTACACCTTC,CLRQDPINYGYTF
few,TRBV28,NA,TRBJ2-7,TGTGCCAGCAGACCATGGGGAAGCCTGAACGAGCAGTACTTC,CASRPWGSLNEQYF
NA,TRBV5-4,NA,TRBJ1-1,TGTGCCAGCAGCTACTTTGTGAGGTCCACTGAAGCTTTCTTT,CASSYFVRSTEAFF
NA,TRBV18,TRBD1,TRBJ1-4,TGTGCCAGCTGGACAGGGTTCCCGGCCTCGGGTCTGTTTTTT,CASWTGFPASGLFF
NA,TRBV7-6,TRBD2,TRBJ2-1,TGTGCCAGCAGCGAGGTGGGACTAGCGGTGTATGAGCAGTTCTTC,CASSEVGLAVYEQFF